The table lists the clone carrying this T cell receptor beta chain with a count of one. Its antigen is not known. The data were obtained in a study of shared clonotypes between healthy human individuals. In the study overall: The donor group consisted of two women and a few men, aged 18 to 49.

Sequencing used immunoSEQ multiplex PCR; TCRdb keeps in-frame clones, though not all of them. The data contain 660,000 or so clones, approximately 96% of them seen just once; the ten biggest clones take up approximately 0.12%. CD45RO-negative CD8 cells positively selected for CCR7 made up the naive population, which excluded terminally differentiated effector memory CD45RA+ cells. The CDR3 runs to 13 residues. Trimming removed 7 bases from V and 0 bases from J, with 9 bases in between. Germline loops: CDR1 MNHNY, CDR2 SVGAGI (reference sequence). Findings and caveats of the study: Memory subsets had estimated richness that was generally smaller than that of naive subsets.

The sequence came from a young woman in good health. The sequenced material came from naive CD8+ T cells sorted from blood. The chain uses TRBV6-6 and TRBJ1-1, with a possible D match to TRBD1 (5 bases). The chain's CDR3 is CASIDSMNTEAFF. The CDR3 DNA follows: TGTGCCAGCATCGACAGTATGAACACTGAAGCTTTCTTT.